A selection of T cell receptor beta chains follows, all from one sample in a study of T cells after yellow fever vaccination. One entry per CDR3 protein, called by TCRdb with MiXCR from the 5' RACE reads. The sample contains around 26,000 distinct CDR3 sequences, 3.4% of which appear only once. The sample in question was PBMCs, either bulk or a sorted T-cell subset (CD4+, CD8+, memory, or dextramer-sorted; not recorded which), obtained more than 35 days after the first yellow fever vaccination. The receptor set was obtained from a man between 18 and 29 years old who received the YFV17D yellow fever vaccine. The CDR3 runs from the conserved cysteine through the conserved F or W. The D gene is left open where the match is weak. Sizes are listed as once, few, many or a size class.

CASLLNRGGAGTDTQYF | TGCGCCAGCCTCCTCAATAGGGGGGGGGCGGGCACAGATACGCAGTATTTT | 17 | - | TRBJ2-3 | many | TRBV23-1
CASSRLGGDEQFF | TGTGCCAGCAGCCGGCTGGGTGGGGATGAGCAGTTCTTC | 13 | - | TRBJ2-1 | many | TRBV3-1
CASSLADPTPYNEQFF | TGCGCCAGCAGCTTGGCGGACCCGACCCCCTACAATGAGCAGTTCTTC | 16 | - | TRBJ2-1 | many | TRBV5-1
CATSLGSYGYTF | TGTGCCACCAGCCTTGGGAGCTATGGCTACACCTTC | 12 | - | TRBJ1-2 | many | TRBV15
CASSLASIQYF | TGTGCCAGCAGCTTAGCAAGCATTCAGTACTTC | 11 | - | TRBJ2-4 | many | TRBV7-9
CASSQEKWNTGELFF | TGCGCCAGCAGCCAAGAAAAGTGGAACACCGGGGAGCTGTTTTTT | 15 | - | TRBJ2-2 | many | TRBV4-3
CAGRTGNNQPQHF | TGTGCCGGCCGGACAGGCAACAATCAGCCCCAGCATTTT | 13 | TRBD1 | TRBJ1-5 | many | TRBV2
CASSLAFLLGEETQYF | TGTGCCAGCAGCTTAGCCTTTCTCCTCGGGGAAGAGACCCAGTACTTC | 16 | - | TRBJ2-5 | many | TRBV7-2
CASSPGEAQPPLHF | TGTGCCAGCTCACCAGGGGAAGCCCAGCCACCCCTCCACTTT | 14 | - | TRBJ1-6 | many | TRBV18
CASSPGTGTQETQYF | TGTGCCAGTAGTCCCGGGACAGGAACCCAAGAGACCCAGTACTTC | 15 | TRBD1 | TRBJ2-5 | many | TRBV19
CASSLLDRVSPLHF | TGTGCCAGCAGTTTACTAGACCGGGTTTCACCCCTCCACTTT | 14 | - | TRBJ1-6 | many | TRBV6-6
CSVEAGVDTQYF | TGCAGCGTTGAAGCAGGGGTAGATACGCAGTATTTT | 12 | - | TRBJ2-3 | many | TRBV29-1
CSAGQGTSTNEKLFF | TGCAGTGCTGGACAGGGGACCTCAACTAATGAAAAACTGTTTTTT | 15 | TRBD1 | TRBJ1-4 | many | TRBV20-1
CASRPGVGQGSYGYTF | TGTGCCAGCAGACCCGGGGTAGGACAGGGGTCCTATGGCTACACCTTC | 16 | TRBD1 | TRBJ1-2 | many | TRBV11-2
CASSQEWTGVSPLHF | TGTGCCAGCAGCCAAGAGTGGACAGGGGTGTCACCCCTCCACTTT | 15 | TRBD1 | TRBJ1-6 | many | TRBV3-1
CASSSRGDGTNEQFF | TGCGCCAGCAGCTCCCGAGGGGACGGGACCAATGAGCAGTTCTTC | 15 | - | TRBJ2-1 | many | TRBV5-1
CSARRTGYGELFF | TGCAGTGCTAGACGGACAGGTTACGGGGAGCTGTTTTTT | 13 | TRBD1 | TRBJ2-2 | many | TRBV20-1
CAISTGDQPQHF | TGTGCCATCAGTACAGGGGATCAGCCCCAGCATTTT | 12 | TRBD1 | TRBJ1-5 | many | TRBV10-3
CASSQRLTDTQYF | TGTGCCAGCAGCCAGCGGTTAACAGATACGCAGTATTTT | 13 | - | TRBJ2-3 | many | TRBV7-3
CASLFQGEDTQYF | TGTGCCAGCTTGTTCCAGGGAGAAGATACGCAGTATTTT | 13 | - | TRBJ2-3 | many | TRBV7-2
CASSQDYKRGTGPNEQFF | TGTGCCAGCAGCCAAGATTATAAAAGAGGGACAGGTCCCAATGAGCAGTTCTTC | 18 | TRBD1 | TRBJ2-1 | many | TRBV14
CASSQDSGSTGELFF | TGCGCCAGCAGCCAAGATTCTGGGAGTACCGGGGAGCTGTTTTTT | 15 | - | TRBJ2-2 | many | TRBV4-3
CASRSKRDRVLDTGELFF | TGTGCCAGTAGGTCGAAACGGGACAGGGTGCTTGACACCGGGGAGCTGTTTTTT | 18 | TRBD1 | TRBJ2-2 | many | TRBV19
CASSQDRFRPQHF | TGTGCCAGCAGCCAAGACAGGTTCCGGCCCCAGCATTTT | 13 | - | TRBJ1-5 | many | TRBV3-1
CASSAIGGLVSTEAFF | TGTGCCAGCAGCGCAATCGGGGGTCTGGTGAGCACTGAAGCTTTCTTT | 16 | - | TRBJ1-1 | many | TRBV7-2
CASSLWGGHGYTF | TGTGCCAGCAGCTTATGGGGGGGCCATGGCTACACCTTC | 13 | - | TRBJ1-2 | many | TRBV7-2
CASSYPSRGLSATGELFF | TGTGCCAGCAGTTACCCCAGCAGGGGACTTTCGGCCACCGGGGAGCTGTTTTTT | 18 | - | TRBJ2-2 | many | TRBV6-5
CASSLGGASGEKLFF | TGTGCCAGCAGCTTAGGAGGGGCCTCGGGGGAAAAACTGTTTTTT | 15 | - | TRBJ1-4 | many | TRBV7-6
CASSLNRGEAGNTIYF | TGTGCCAGCAGCCTAAATCGGGGGGAAGCTGGAAACACCATATATTTT | 16 | - | TRBJ1-3 | many | TRBV7-3